The 3 T cell receptor beta chains given below trace back to one sample, sequenced in a study of T cell responses to AZD1222 COVID-19 vaccine. Profiled with immunoSEQ multiplex PCR; TCRdb holds only in-frame clones, not every one. The table lists approximately 100,000 clones, over 75% of them singletons. The sample consisted of peripheral blood, taken on day 0 of AZD1222 vaccination. The receptors stem from an adult in good health.

This clone has only one observation. The rearrangement joins TRBV7-9 to TRBJ2-1, with 7 bases matching TRBD1. With 5 bases clipped from V and 12 bases from J, the junction kept 4 bases outside the gene matches. In germline, CDR1 is SEHNR, CDR2 FQNEAQ (reference sequence). The CDR3 loop spans 11 amino acids. CDR3 coding DNA: TGTGCCAGCAGCATCCGACAGGGGCAGTTCTTC. Protein: CASSIRQGQFF.

The chain recombines TRBV30 with TRBJ2-7, with D possibly being TRBD2 (5 bases). The CDR3 consists of 11 residues. Germline V gives CDR1 GTSNPN, CDR2 SVGIG (reference sequence). Trimming took 5 bases from V and 4 from J, leaving 9 bases between them. CDR3 coding DNA: TGTGCCTGGCAAACGGGGTACGAGCAGTACTTC. Protein: CAWQTGYEQYF.

This clone has just one count. The chain combines TRBV6-5 with TRBJ1-2; 7 positions match TRBD1. The ends lost 6 bases at V and 6 bases at J; junction bases unmatched: 10. The CDR3 loop spans 14 amino acids. Germline assignment: CDR1 MNHEY and CDR2 SVGAGI. CDR3 sequence reads: CASRFRGIGDGYTF. The CDR3, as DNA: TGTGCCAGCAGGTTCAGGGGGATCGGGGATGGCTACACCTTC.